The 27 T cell receptor beta chains reported below all come from one sample, sequenced in a study of neurological immune-mediated disorders. TCRdb passed the 5' RACE reads through MiXCR, listing each CDR3 protein once. The table records roughly 120,000 distinct CDR3 sequences, about 3.4% of them present only once. The sequencing sample was made of PBMCs. These receptors came from a woman aged 25 to 39 with multiple sclerosis.

Ten or more counts support this clonotype. The V call is TRBV7-9, the J call TRBJ1-4; D remains ambiguous. Deletions cut 1 base from V and 5 bases from J, with 5 bases between. Germline CDR1 reads SEHNR; CDR2 reads FQNEAQ (reference sequence). CDR3 length: 13 amino acids. The CDR3 spells CASSLGRNEKLFF. Written as DNA, the CDR3 is TGTGCCAGCAGCTTAGGCAGAAATGAAAAACTGTTTTTT.

This clonotype has ten or more counts. J is TRBJ2-1 and V is TRBV29-1, with D possibly being TRBD2 (6 bases). The CDR3 spans 13 residues. Germline V gene data show CDR1 as SQVTM and CDR2 as ANQGSEA. V gave up 5 bases and J gave up 8 bases, with 16 bases separating them. Here the CDR3 DNA reads TGCAGCGTTTTGGAGCTAGCGTGGGATGAGCAGTTCTTC. It translates to CSVLELAWDEQFF.

This clonotype was counted many times. The V and J genes are TRBV6-5 and TRBJ2-3, with TRBD2 matching 8 bases. The CDR3 has 13 amino acids. The trim removed 6 bases at V and 4 bases at J, leaving 3 bases unmatched. Germline V gives CDR1 MNHEY, CDR2 SVGAGI. CDR3 DNA: TGTGCCAGCAGGGGGACTAGAGCAGATACGCAGTATTTT. Encoded protein: CASRGTRADTQYF.

The table lists this clonotype with many counts. V is TRBV29-1 and J is TRBJ2-1, with 14 bases aligning to TRBD2. CDR3 length equals 19 residues. V lost 5 bases and J lost 7; bases outside the gene matches: 19. Germline V gene data show CDR1 as SQVTM and CDR2 as ANQGSEA. The CDR3 nucleotides are TGCAGCGTTTCCCCCAGGGGGACGGGACTAGCGGGAGTCGGGAATGAGCAGTTCTTC. Its translation is CSVSPRGTGLAGVGNEQFF.

This clonotype was observed at least ten times. The chain employs TRBV6-5 and TRBJ1-2, with TRBD1 as a possible D gene (5 bases). Germline V lookup: CDR1 MNHEY, CDR2 SVGAGI. Trimming left V 0 bases short and J 3 bases short, with 11 bases between. The CDR3 length is 15 residues. The CDR3 here is CASSYSSREDYGYTF. The CDR3 coding sequence is TGTGCCAGCAGTTACTCGAGCAGGGAGGACTATGGCTACACCTTC.

This clonotype was picked up many times. This chain uses TRBV20-1 with TRBJ1-2; a possible D gene is TRBD1 (6 bases). CDR1 is DFQATT, CDR2 SNEGSKA, per germline (reference sequence). V lost 3 bases and J lost 6, with 17 bases in between. This CDR3 is built from 14 residues. The CDR3 DNA reads TGCAGTGCTAGCCTCTCGGGGGGGGCACATGGCTACACCTTC. The encoded protein is CSASLSGGAHGYTF.

Comments on this clonotype: The CDR3 ends on some other residue instead of the conserved phenylalanine or tryptophan, so this is likely a read error. This rearrangement joins TRBV20-1 to TRBJ2-3; a possible D gene is TRBD2 (5 bases). The germline gives CDR1 DFQATT, CDR2 SNEGSKA (reference sequence). The CDR3 totals 15 residues. V lost 3 bases and J 3 bases, leaving 16 bases between the germline ends. The CDR3, as DNA: TGCAGTGCTAGTTCCGGAGGAAGGCGGACAGATACGCAGTATAAT. It specifies CSASSGGRRTDTQYN.

This clonotype was seen ten or more times. The V gene is TRBV6-6, the J gene TRBJ2-7; D is ambiguous. Trimming removed 2 bases from V and 3 bases from J, with 5 bases in between. This CDR3 has 12 amino acids. Per the germline V gene, CDR1 is MNHNY and CDR2 is SVGAGI (reference sequence). The DNA for the CDR3 is TGTGCCAGCAGTTACAAGGGCTACGAGCAGTACTTC. It is translated as CASSYKGYEQYF.

The table lists this clonotype with many counts. This chain links TRBV18 with TRBJ1-2; tentative D call: TRBD1 (5 bases). The germline V gene encodes CDR1 KGHSH and CDR2 LQKENI. Trimming removed 4 bases at V and 4 bases at J, with 16 bases between. This CDR3 comprises 15 residues. The CDR3 coding sequence is TGTGCCAGCTCACTCAACCGACAGACCACCTATGGCTACACCTTC. It codes for CASSLNRQTTYGYTF.

This clonotype was detected ten times or more. The chain links TRBV20-1 to TRBJ1-2; maybe TRBD1 (6 bases). CDR1 is DFQATT and CDR2 is SNEGSKA in the germline V gene (reference sequence). The CDR3 runs 13 residues. Trimming shortened V by 5 bases and J by 2 bases, and 12 bases separated the two germline ends. Here the CDR3 DNA reads TGCAGTGCTTGGACAGCTCGAAACTATGGCTACACCTTC. It is translated as CSAWTARNYGYTF.

This clonotype has ten or more counts. The chain has TRBV7-6 and TRBJ2-4; 12 bases line up with TRBD2. V lost 5 bases and J lost 1; bases outside the gene matches: 9. The CDR3 covers 18 residues. Looked up from germline, CDR1 is SGHVS and CDR2 is FNYEAQ. The CDR3 sequence: CASSPLAGGSPAKNIQYF. CDR3 nucleotide sequence: TGTGCCAGCAGCCCACTAGCGGGGGGCTCCCCGGCCAAAAACATTCAGTACTTC.

This clonotype was observed many times. The V and J genes are TRBV11-2 and TRBJ2-1; 7 bases agree with TRBD1. This CDR3 is built from 15 residues. Germline loops: CDR1 SGHAT, CDR2 FQNNGV. V shed 5 bases, J shed 6 bases, and the junction held 10 bases outside the gene matches. CDR3 bases: TGTGCCAGCAGCCCAATACAGGGGATCCGCAATGAGCAGTTCTTC. Amino acid sequence: CASSPIQGIRNEQFF.

This clonotype has ten or more counts. The chain has TRBV20-1 and TRBJ2-3; D call uncertain. CDR1 is DFQATT and CDR2 is SNEGSKA in the germline V gene (reference sequence). The V gene lost 1 base and the J gene lost 2 bases, with 4 bases spanning the gap. This CDR3 has 12 residues. The CDR3 loop reads CSARVPTDTQYF. The CDR3 DNA reads TGCAGTGCTAGAGTCCCCACAGATACGCAGTATTTT.

This clonotype was observed at least ten times. The chain has TRBV12-3 or TRBV12-4 and TRBJ1-4; 8 bases map to TRBD1. Unmatched junction bases numbered 5, after V lost 5 bases and J lost 6 bases. The CDR3 totals 14 residues. The CDR3 nucleotides are TGTGCCAGCAGTCTCAGGGGGCCCGATGAAAAACTGTTTTTT. It codes for CASSLRGPDEKLFF.

In its sample, this clonotype was seen many times. This chain connects TRBV9 to TRBJ1-2; possible D gene TRBD1, 6 bases. The CDR3 runs 14 residues. The V and J ends lost 0 bases and 4 bases respectively, with 10 bases between them. CDR1 and CDR2 from the germline V gene are SGDLS and YYNGEE. The CDR3 spells CASSVEDSVYGYTF. For the CDR3, the DNA is TGTGCCAGCAGCGTAGAGGACAGTGTCTATGGCTACACCTTC.

This clonotype was recorded many times. The J gene is TRBJ2-7, the V gene TRBV7-6; no definite D call. The CDR3 is 14 residues long. Looked up from germline, CDR1 is SGHVS and CDR2 is FNYEAQ. Trimming cost V 0 bases and J 4 bases, with 10 bases left between them. The CDR3 coding sequence is TGTGCCAGCAGCTTAGCCAGCTTTGGGTACGAGCAGTACTTC. It translates to CASSLASFGYEQYF.

This clonotype was found many times. J is TRBJ2-3 and V is TRBV15, with 7 bases fitting TRBD2. Looked up from germline, CDR1 is LNHNV and CDR2 is YYDKDF (reference sequence). The CDR3 runs 16 residues. After removal of 7 bases from V and 2 bases from J, the junction contained 12 bases not matched to a gene. The CDR3 reads CATTPGREPYTDTQYF. The CDR3 DNA sequence: TGTGCCACCACCCCGGGGCGGGAGCCCTACACAGATACGCAGTATTTT. Supplemented by reference TRBV15 and TRBJ2-3, the full variable domain reads DAMVIQNPRYQVTQFGKPVTLSCSQTLNHNVMYWYQQKSSQAPKLLFHYYDKDFNNEADTPDNFQSRRPNTSFCFLDIRSPGLGDTAMYLCATTPGREPYTDTQYFGPGTRLTVL.

This clonotype was picked up many times. The genes are TRBV5-1 and TRBJ1-2; 7 bases align to TRBD1. This CDR3 has 13 amino acids. Germline V gene data show CDR1 as SGHRS and CDR2 as YFSETQ. Trimming took 4 bases from V and 2 from J; bases not matched to a gene: 2. The CDR3 is CASSLGQNYGYTF. The CDR3 DNA is TGCGCCAGCAGCCTGGGACAGAACTATGGCTACACCTTC.

This clonotype was seen repeatedly, ten times or more. This CDR3 reads CASSLIRLAGNTGELFF. CDR3 bases: TGTGCCAGCAGCTTAATCCGACTAGCGGGGAACACCGGGGAGCTGTTTTTT. V usage is TRBV7-8 and J usage is TRBJ2-2; 10 bases align to TRBD2. CDR3 length equals 17 residues. Trimming took 2 bases from V and 1 from J; bases not matched to a gene: 4. From germline, CDR1 is SGHVS and CDR2 FQNEAQ.

The sample holds many counts of this clonotype. This chain connects TRBV5-1 to TRBJ1-2, with D unclear. Trimming removed 4 bases at V and 3 bases at J, with 16 bases between. The germline CDR1 and CDR2 sequences are SGHRS and YFSETQ. The CDR3 is 15 residues long. Written as DNA, the CDR3 is TGCGCCAGCAGCCTCGCCGGTTATCCCCACTATGGCTACACCTTC. Protein product: CASSLAGYPHYGYTF.

This clonotype was found many times. J is TRBJ2-3 and V is TRBV10-3; 8 bases match TRBD2. The CDR3 consists of 17 residues. V was pared by 2 bases and J by 3 bases, with 10 bases of the junction left unmatched. Per germline, CDR1 ENHRY and CDR2 SYGVKD. This CDR3 is CAISEGSGRVVTDTQYF. The CDR3 bases are TGTGCCATCAGTGAGGGAAGCGGGAGAGTAGTGACAGATACGCAGTATTTT.

This clonotype was recorded at least ten times. The chain couples TRBV19 to TRBJ2-1; 7 bases are shared with TRBD2. This CDR3 is built from 12 residues. Germline CDR1 is LNHDA and CDR2 is SQIVND (reference sequence). With V trimmed by 11 bases and J by 4 bases, 5 bases remained unmatched. The CDR3 DNA reads as TGTGCCGCTAGCGGATTTTACAATGAGCAGTTCTTC. Its protein is CAASGFYNEQFF.

This clonotype has ten or more counts. The V gene is TRBV2, the J gene TRBJ2-3, with D unresolved. This CDR3 is 12 amino acids long. The V and J ends lost 3 bases and 2 bases respectively, with 3 bases between them. Per the germline V gene, CDR1 is SNHLY and CDR2 is FYNNEI. CDR3 loop: CASSEATDTQYF. CDR3 nucleotides: TGTGCCAGCAGTGAGGCCACAGATACGCAGTATTTT.

At least ten counts were recorded for this clonotype. V and J are TRBV29-1 and TRBJ1-3; weak D call: TRBD1 (6 bases). Germline V CDR1 and CDR2: SQVTM, ANQGSEA. The ends were cut back, 5 bases at V and 0 bases at J, with 11 bases in the middle. The CDR3 extends over 14 amino acids. The CDR3 loop is CSVQGSSSGNTIYF. CDR3 in DNA: TGCAGCGTTCAGGGGAGTTCCTCTGGAAACACCATATATTTT.

In its sample, this clonotype was seen many times. The rearrangement links TRBV30 to TRBJ2-2; the match to TRBD1 covers 9 bases. CDR3 length: 14 amino acids. Trimming at V came to 4 bases and at J to 7 bases, leaving 7 bases not matched to a gene. Germline V lookup: CDR1 GTSNPN, CDR2 SVGIG (reference sequence). The CDR3 protein is CAWTGTGLIGELFF. CDR3 DNA sequence: TGTGCCTGGACCGGGACAGGGCTTATCGGGGAGCTGTTTTTT.

There are many counts of this clonotype. The chain couples TRBV12-3 or TRBV12-4 to TRBJ2-1, with unresolved D. The CDR3 sequence is 14 residues long. Trimming pared 0 bases from V and 4 bases from J, leaving 7 bases between. The CDR3 protein is CASSLAGRYNEQFF. The CDR3 DNA reads TGTGCCAGCAGTTTAGCGGGTCGATACAATGAGCAGTTCTTC.

The CDR3 loop is CASGPGARLEAFF. CDR3 bases: TGCGCCAGCGGCCCCGGGGCGAGACTTGAAGCTTTCTTT. The chain joins TRBV23-1 to TRBJ1-1; D may be TRBD1 (5 bases). TRBV23-1 is an ORF, with its function uncertain. The CDR3 extends over 13 amino acids. Trimming left V 8 bases short and J 7 bases short, with 17 bases between.